The clone carrying this T cell receptor beta chain has more than one count but fewer than ten. This entry belongs to a study of control samples from healthy donors and cancer patients. Measured with immunoSEQ multiplex PCR; TCRdb has only the in-frame clones, and not every one. The table records 70,000 to 100,000 clones, 91% of them present only once. The TCR comes from a man aged 50-59 years in good health. Sequenced sample: blood.

Here the CDR3 reads CASTQNRGHLQPQHF. Here the CDR3 DNA reads TGTGCCAGCACCCAAAACAGAGGACACCTTCAGCCCCAGCATTTT. The chain couples TRBV2 to TRBJ1-5, with D possibly being TRBD1 (5 bases). CDR1 and CDR2 (germline): SNHLY, FYNNEI. The CDR3 is made up of 15 amino acids. V was trimmed by 7 bases and J by 6 bases, leaving 19 bases between them.